This TCR beta chain is drawn from a study of CD8 T cells in ankylosing spondylitis. General study results and limits: Characteristic of ankylosing spondylitis blood, it appeared, was a TCR beta motif comprising roughly 8 highly homologous variants. Prior literature has documented some motif variants in synovial fluid and blood from reactive arthritis. It was reported that disease-linked clones were significantly enriched in matched ankylosing spondylitis synovial fluid.

Concerning this clonotype: Its antigen remains unidentified.

Construction of TCR beta libraries was performed using quantitative 5'-RACE with molecular barcodes. TCRdb analysed the 5' RACE reads with MiXCR anew, one entry per CDR3 protein. The table lists over 400,000 distinct CDR3 sequences, 25% to 30% of them singletons. The sequencing input was blood, either unsorted or a sorted T cell fraction (not recorded which). This TCR was recovered from a male donor with ankylosing spondylitis.

The CDR3 DNA reads TGTGCCAGCAGCCACATAGGTTGGACTGAAGCTTTCTTT. Translated, it gives CASSHIGWTEAFF. The V and J genes are TRBV7-9 and TRBJ1-1; no clear D. The CDR3 runs 13 residues. Germline V gene data show CDR1 as SEHNR and CDR2 as FQNEAQ (reference sequence). V dropped 5 bases and J dropped 5 bases, with 12 bases sitting between them.